The sequence of this T cell receptor beta chain was determined in a study of sequential checkpoint blockade in melanoma (dated by TCRdb to between 2019 and 2020). Broadly, across the study: Patients were assigned by 1:1 randomization to either first-line nivolumab followed by ipilimumab (arm A) or ipilimumab followed by nivolumab (arm B). Both trial sequences were followed by maintenance nivolumab. What the research found in general, with its limitations: The model for predicting response that combines TCR metrics with mutation burden needs to be validated in larger, independent patient cohorts.

This sample's treatment or condition label indicates: randomized to nivolumab then ipilimumab (arm A) or the reverse (arm B). Prior DNA-damaging chemotherapy had not been received by any trial patient. Live CD3+CD8+ cells negative for CD19 and CD56 were sorted from thawed PBMCs on a FACS Aria II flow cytometer. CheckMate 064, a randomized, open-label phase II trial of sequential checkpoint blockade, was the source of the samples, all of which came from patients with melanoma. Peripheral blood mononuclear cells were collected by leukapheresis, purified using Ficoll-Paque, and frozen in human serum containing around 10% DMSO. Immediately after sorting, the purity of sorted blood CD3+CD8+ cells was verified to be >95%, after which DNA was extracted. Note on this clone: This clone's antigen is unknown. One base away there is no much larger clone; base qualities are not given.

The immunoSEQ Assay was used to immunosequence TCRbeta CDR3 regions from genomic DNA. Genomic DNA was amplified by bias-controlled multiplex PCR before high-throughput sequencing. For the original study's pipeline: To quantify the absolute abundance of each unique TCRbeta CDR3 region, the sequences were collapsed and filtered. Clonality, defined as 1 minus Pielou's evenness, was calculated using only productive rearrangements. Clones with significantly greater frequencies in on-treatment versus baseline samples were identified using a previously published method. TCRdb stores this immuneACCESS table with in-frame sequences only. Part of the clones is absent; in the studies checked, under half of the shortfall reflects unresolved V genes, and no reason is known for the rest. Clonal size and the V and J genes are those of that table, whereas D and trimming came from the DNA. The sample records 15,000 to 20,000 clones, 72% of which are singletons. The ten top clones hold around a fifth of the sample.

The CDR3 contains 12 residues, cysteine and phenylalanine counted. The DNA shown is the 36-base CDR3, in frame from base 1. The germline V gene provides CDR1 SGDLS and CDR2 YYNGEE. V ends up 6 bases short and J 8 bases short, with an unmatched junction base count of 5. The receptor's source is a human donor with melanoma. The rearrangement combines TRBV9 with TRBJ1-1; 9 bases in between match TRBD1. The sequenced sample was CD8+ T cells sorted from blood (inferred from file names), obtained from a patient given nivolumab and ipilimumab in sequence. The DNA reads TGTGCCAGCACCAGGACAGGGGAAGAAGCTTTCTTT. It specifies CASTRTGEEAFF.